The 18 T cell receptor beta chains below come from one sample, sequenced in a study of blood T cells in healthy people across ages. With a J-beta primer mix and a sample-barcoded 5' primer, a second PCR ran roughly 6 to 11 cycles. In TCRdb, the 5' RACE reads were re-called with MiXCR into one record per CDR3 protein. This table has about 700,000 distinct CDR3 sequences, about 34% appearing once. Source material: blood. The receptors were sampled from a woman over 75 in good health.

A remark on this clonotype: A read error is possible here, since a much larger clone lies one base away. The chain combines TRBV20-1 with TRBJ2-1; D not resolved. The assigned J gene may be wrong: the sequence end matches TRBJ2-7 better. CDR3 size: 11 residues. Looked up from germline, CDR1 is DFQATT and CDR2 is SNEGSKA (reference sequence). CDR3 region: CSASNNNEQYF. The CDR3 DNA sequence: TGCAGTGCTAGCAATAACAATGAGCAGTACTTC.

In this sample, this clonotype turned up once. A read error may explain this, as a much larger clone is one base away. CDR3 residues: CASSLASGLTITYNEQYF. The CDR3 coding sequence is TGTGCCAGCAGTTTGGCTAGCGGGCTTACTATAACCTACAATGAGCAGTACTTC. This sequence joins TRBV6-5 and TRBJ2-7; the match to TRBD2 covers 8 bases. V was clipped by 4 bases and J by 7 bases; unmatched bases: 21. There are 18 residues in the CDR3. The germline V gene encodes CDR1 MNHEY and CDR2 SVGAGI.

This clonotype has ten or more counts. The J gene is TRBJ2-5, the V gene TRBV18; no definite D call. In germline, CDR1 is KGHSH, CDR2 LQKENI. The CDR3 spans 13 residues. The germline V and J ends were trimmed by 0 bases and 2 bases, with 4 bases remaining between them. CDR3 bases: TGTGCCAGCTCACCACCCTCACAAGAGACCCAGTACTTC. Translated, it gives CASSPPSQETQYF.

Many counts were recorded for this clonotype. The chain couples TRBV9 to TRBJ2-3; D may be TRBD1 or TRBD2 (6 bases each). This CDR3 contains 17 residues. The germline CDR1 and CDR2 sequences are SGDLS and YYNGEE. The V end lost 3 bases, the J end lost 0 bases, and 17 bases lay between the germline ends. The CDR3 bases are TGTGCCAGCAGCGCCCGAGGGGGGCTGTCGAGCACAGATACGCAGTATTTT. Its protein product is CASSARGGLSSTDTQYF.

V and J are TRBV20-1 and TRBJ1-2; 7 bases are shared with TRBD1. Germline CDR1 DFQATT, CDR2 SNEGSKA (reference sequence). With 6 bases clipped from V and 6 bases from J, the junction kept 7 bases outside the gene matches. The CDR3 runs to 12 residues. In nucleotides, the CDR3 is TGCAGTGCCCCCCAGGGGGGAAATGGCTACACCTTC. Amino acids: CSAPQGGNGYTF.

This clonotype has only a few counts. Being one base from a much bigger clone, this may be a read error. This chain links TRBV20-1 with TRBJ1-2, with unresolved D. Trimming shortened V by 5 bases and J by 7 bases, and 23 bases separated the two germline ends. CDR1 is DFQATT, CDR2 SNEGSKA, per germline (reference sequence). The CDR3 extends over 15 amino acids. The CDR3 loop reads CSAVMTGRGLGGYTF. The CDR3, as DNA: TGCAGTGCTGTCATGACTGGACGGGGTTTAGGTGGCTACACCTTC.

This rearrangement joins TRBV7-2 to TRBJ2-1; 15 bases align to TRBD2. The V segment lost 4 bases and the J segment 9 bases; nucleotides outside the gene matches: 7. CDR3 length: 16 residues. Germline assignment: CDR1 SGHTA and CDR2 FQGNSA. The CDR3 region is CASSSRTSGGAVEQFF. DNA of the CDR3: TGTGCCAGCAGCTCCAGGACTAGCGGGGGGGCTGTTGAGCAGTTCTTC.

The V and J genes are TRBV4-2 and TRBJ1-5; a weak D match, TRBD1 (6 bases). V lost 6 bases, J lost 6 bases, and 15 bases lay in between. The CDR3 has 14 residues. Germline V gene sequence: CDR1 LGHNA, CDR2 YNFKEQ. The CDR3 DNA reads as TGTGCCAGCAGACCCGGGACACCTTGTCAGCCCCAGCATTTT. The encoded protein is CASRPGTPCQPQHF.

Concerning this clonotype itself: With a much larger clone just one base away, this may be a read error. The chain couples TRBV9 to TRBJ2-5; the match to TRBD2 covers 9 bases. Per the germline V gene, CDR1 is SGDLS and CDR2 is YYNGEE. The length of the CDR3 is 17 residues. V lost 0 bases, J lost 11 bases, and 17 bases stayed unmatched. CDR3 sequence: CASSVAAGGLGDNEQYF. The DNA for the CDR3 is TGTGCCAGCAGCGTAGCAGCGGGGGGTCTGGGGGACAATGAGCAGTACTTC.

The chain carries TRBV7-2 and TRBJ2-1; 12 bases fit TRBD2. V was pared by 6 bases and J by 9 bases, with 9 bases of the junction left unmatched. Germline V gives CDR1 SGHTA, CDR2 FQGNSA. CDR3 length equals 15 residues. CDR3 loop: CASRETSGSYGEQFF. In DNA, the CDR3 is TGTGCCAGCAGGGAGACTAGCGGGAGTTATGGTGAGCAGTTCTTC.

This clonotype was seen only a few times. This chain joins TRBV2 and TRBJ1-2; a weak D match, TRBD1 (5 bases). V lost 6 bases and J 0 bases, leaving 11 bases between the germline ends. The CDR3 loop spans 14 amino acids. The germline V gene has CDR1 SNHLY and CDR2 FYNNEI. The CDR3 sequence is CASRKDRANYGYTF. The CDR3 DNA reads TGTGCCAGCAGAAAAGACAGAGCTAACTATGGCTACACCTTC.

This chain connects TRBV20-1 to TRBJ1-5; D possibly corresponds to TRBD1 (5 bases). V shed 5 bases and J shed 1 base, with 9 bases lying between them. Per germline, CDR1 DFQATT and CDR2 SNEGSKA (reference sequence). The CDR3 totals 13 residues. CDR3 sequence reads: CSAQGLSNQPQHF. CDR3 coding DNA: TGCAGTGCTCAGGGCTTGAGCAATCAGCCCCAGCATTTT.

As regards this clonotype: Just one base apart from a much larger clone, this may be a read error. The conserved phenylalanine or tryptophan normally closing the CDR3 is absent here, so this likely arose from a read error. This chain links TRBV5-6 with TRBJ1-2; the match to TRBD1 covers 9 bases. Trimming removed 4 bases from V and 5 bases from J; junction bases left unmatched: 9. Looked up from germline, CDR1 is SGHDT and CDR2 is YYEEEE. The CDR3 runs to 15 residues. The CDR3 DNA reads TGTGCCAGCAGCCTTGGGACAGGGCTCCGGTATGGCTACACCATC. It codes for CASSLGTGLRYGYTI.

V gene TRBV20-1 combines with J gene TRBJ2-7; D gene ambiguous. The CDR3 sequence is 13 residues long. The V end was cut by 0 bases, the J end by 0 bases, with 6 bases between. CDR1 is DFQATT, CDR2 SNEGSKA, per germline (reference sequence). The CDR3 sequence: CSAREASSYEQYF. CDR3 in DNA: TGCAGTGCTAGAGAGGCATCCTCCTACGAGCAGTACTTC.

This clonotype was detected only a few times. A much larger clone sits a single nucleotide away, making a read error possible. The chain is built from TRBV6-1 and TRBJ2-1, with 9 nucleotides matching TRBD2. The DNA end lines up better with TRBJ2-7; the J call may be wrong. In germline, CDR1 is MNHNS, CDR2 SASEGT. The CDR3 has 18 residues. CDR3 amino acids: CASSATSFSGGFYNEQYF. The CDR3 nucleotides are TGTGCCAGCAGTGCCACGTCCTTTAGCGGGGGCTTTTACAATGAGCAGTACTTC.

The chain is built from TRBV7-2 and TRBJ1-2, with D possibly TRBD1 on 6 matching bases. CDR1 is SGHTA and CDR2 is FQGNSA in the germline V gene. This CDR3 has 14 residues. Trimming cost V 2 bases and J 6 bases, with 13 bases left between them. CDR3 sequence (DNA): TGTGCCAGCAGCTTAAGCAGGGGCGCCCATGGCTACACCTTC. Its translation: CASSLSRGAHGYTF. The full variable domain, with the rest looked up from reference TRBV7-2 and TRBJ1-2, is GAGVSQSPSNKVTEKGKDVELRCDPISGHTALYWYRQSLGQGLEFLIYFQGNSAPDKSGLPSDRFSAERTGGSVSTLTIQRTQQEDSAVYLCASSLSRGAHGYTFGSGTRLTVV.

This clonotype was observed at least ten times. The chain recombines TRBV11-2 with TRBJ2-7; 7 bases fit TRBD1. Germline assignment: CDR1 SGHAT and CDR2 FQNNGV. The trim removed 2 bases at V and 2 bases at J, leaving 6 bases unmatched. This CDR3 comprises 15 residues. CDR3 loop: CASSLYRDSTYEQYF. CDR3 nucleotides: TGTGCCAGCAGCTTATACCGGGACAGCACCTACGAGCAGTACTTC.

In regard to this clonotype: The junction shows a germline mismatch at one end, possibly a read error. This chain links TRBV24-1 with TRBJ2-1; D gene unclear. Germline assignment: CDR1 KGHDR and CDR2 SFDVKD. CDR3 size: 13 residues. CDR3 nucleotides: TGTGTCACCAGTGTGGCAGGATACAATAAGCAGTTCTTC. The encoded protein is CVTSVAGYNKQFF.